The 25 T cell receptor beta chains presented below share a single source sample, sequenced in a study of blood T cell repertoires in COVID-19. The data were produced by immunoSEQ multiplex PCR, yet TCRdb's version contains in-frame clones alone and is incomplete. The sample shows some 45,000 clones, 93% of them seen only once. Material: peripheral blood. These receptors were obtained from a man aged 55 to 70 with COVID-19, enrolled during active disease.

The table lists this clone with a count of one. The V gene is TRBV12-5, the J gene TRBJ1-6; unclear D gene. The germline V gene encodes CDR1 LGHNT and CDR2 FRNRAP. Trimming stripped 7 bases from V and 8 bases from J, with 9 bases between. CDR3 length: 12 amino acids. CDR3 sequence: CASALDDSPLHF. In DNA form, the CDR3 reads TGTGCTAGTGCCCTAGATGATTCACCCCTCCACTTT.

This chain links TRBV7-9 with TRBJ1-2, with 12 bases lining up with TRBD1. The CDR3 is 16 residues long. V lost 5 bases, J lost 7 bases, and 11 bases stayed unmatched. Looked up from germline, CDR1 is SEHNR and CDR2 is FQNEAQ (reference sequence). The CDR3: CASSPLTGQGAGGYTF. In DNA form, the CDR3 reads TGTGCCAGCAGCCCCCTGACGGGACAGGGGGCAGGTGGCTACACCTTC.

This clone was observed a handful of times. The V gene is TRBV30, the J gene TRBJ1-2, with D tentatively TRBD1 (6 bases). Germline-derived CDR1 and CDR2 are GTSNPN and SVGIG (reference sequence). This CDR3 comprises 14 residues. Trimming took off 1 base at V and 2 bases at J, with 11 bases between the two ends. This CDR3 is CAWSAQGRNYGYTF. In nucleotides, the CDR3 is TGTGCCTGGAGTGCGCAGGGGAGAAACTATGGCTACACCTTC. Based on the CDR3 plus reference TRBV30 and TRBJ1-2, the full variable domain is SQTIHQWPATLVQPVGSPLSLECTVEGTSNPNLYWYRQAAGRGLQLLFYSVGIGQISSEVPQNLSASRPQDRQFILSSKKLLLSDSGFYLCAWSAQGRNYGYTFGSGTRLTVV.

The gene calls are TRBV7-9 and TRBJ1-3, with D unclear. The CDR3 covers 13 residues. The V gene's germline CDR1 is SEHNR and CDR2 FQNEAQ (reference sequence). Trimming shortened V by 5 bases and J by 1 base, and 6 bases separated the two germline ends. CDR3 DNA: TGTGCCAGCAGCCCCCAGTCTGGAAACACCATATATTTT. This translates into CASSPQSGNTIYF.

J is TRBJ1-5 and V is TRBV28, with TRBD1 matching over 11 bases. The V gene end was trimmed by 5 bases and the J gene end by 3 bases; junction bases not matched to a gene: 6. The germline CDR1 and CDR2 sequences are MDHEN and SYDVKM. The CDR3 loop spans 16 amino acids. The CDR3 coding sequence is TGTGCCAGCAGTCCGTCGGACAGGGGGCCCAATCAGCCCCAGCATTTT. Amino acid sequence: CASSPSDRGPNQPQHF.

The chain joins TRBV5-8 to TRBJ2-7, with D perhaps matching TRBD1 (6 bases). Germline CDR1 and CDR2: SGHTS and YDEGEE. The CDR3 covers 13 residues. Trimming pared 1 base from V and 6 bases from J, leaving 11 bases between. In DNA form, the CDR3 reads TGTGCCAGCAGCTTGTTGAACAGGGCCGAGCAGTACTTC. Translation: CASSLLNRAEQYF.

The chain employs TRBV2 and TRBJ1-4; 7 bases align to TRBD1. The CDR3 runs to 15 residues. The J segment lost 7 bases and the V segment lost 6 bases, leaving 11 bases of the junction unmatched. Germline-derived CDR1 and CDR2 are SNHLY and FYNNEI. CDR3 DNA sequence: TGTGCCAGCAGGTTTCAGGGGGTTGGGGGTGAAAAACTGTTTTTT. It yields the protein CASRFQGVGGEKLFF.

J is TRBJ1-3 and V is TRBV18, with no clear D. CDR3 length: 16 amino acids. Trimming shortened V by 6 bases and J by 0 bases, and 15 bases separated the two germline ends. CDR1 KGHSH and CDR2 LQKENI come from the germline V gene. The CDR3 region is CASSPFEGHSGNTIYF. CDR3 DNA: TGTGCCAGCTCCCCCTTTGAGGGCCACTCTGGAAACACCATATATTTT.

Only a few counts were recorded for this clone. The chain carries TRBV14 and TRBJ2-7; D not resolved. Looked up from germline, CDR1 is SGHDN and CDR2 is FVKESK. This CDR3 has 13 amino acids. Between the trimmed V and J ends, which lost 9 bases and 3 bases, there was a span of 15 bases. The CDR3 nucleotides read TGTGCCAGAGTCCGGGTGCGCTTCTACGAGCAGTACTTC. Translating gives CARVRVRFYEQYF.

The chain employs TRBV6-2 or TRBV6-3 and TRBJ1-1, with a tentative D call TRBD1 (6 bases). The CDR3 has 14 amino acids. Germline V gene lookup returns CDR1 MNHEY and CDR2 SVGEGT. V lost 2 bases, J lost 1 base, and 8 bases lay in between. The CDR3, as DNA: TGTGCCAGCAGTTACGGACAGCAGAACACTGAAGCTTTCTTT. Residues: CASSYGQQNTEAFF.

CDR3 sequence (DNA): TGTGCCAGCTCAGAGACAGGGGGCAATCAGCCCCAGCATTTT. This encodes CASSETGGNQPQHF. This chain uses TRBV18 with TRBJ1-5; 8 bases map to TRBD1. Germline lookup yields CDR1 KGHSH and CDR2 LQKENI. The CDR3 has 14 amino acids. With 5 bases clipped from V and 2 bases from J, the junction kept 2 bases outside the gene matches.

Written as DNA, the CDR3 is TGTGCCAGCAGCCCCAGCGGGGGGGCCCTCGGCGAGCAGTACTTC. It is translated as CASSPSGGALGEQYF. The chain recombines TRBV2 with TRBJ2-7; 10 bases line up with TRBD2. The germline gives CDR1 SNHLY, CDR2 FYNNEI. The J segment lost 6 bases and the V segment lost 6 bases, leaving 11 bases of the junction unmatched. This CDR3 has 15 residues.

The chain employs TRBV6-5 and TRBJ2-7; 11 bases map to TRBD2. The CDR3 runs to 14 residues. Germline CDR1 MNHEY, CDR2 SVGAGI. V dropped 2 bases and J dropped 3; count of bases not matched to a gene: 0. The CDR3 spells CASSYLAGGYEQYF. Written as DNA, the CDR3 is TGTGCCAGCAGTTACCTAGCGGGGGGCTACGAGCAGTACTTC.

This clone came up a few times. V gene TRBV11-1 combines with J gene TRBJ2-1; possible D gene TRBD1, 5 bases. Trimming left V 5 bases short and J 0 bases short, with 14 bases between. CDR1 and CDR2 from the germline V gene are SGHAT and FQDESV (reference sequence). The CDR3 totals 16 residues. The CDR3 DNA reads as TGTGCCAGCAGCGAACGACAGAAGAGCTCCTACAATGAGCAGTTCTTC. Translating gives CASSERQKSSYNEQFF.

This chain uses TRBV19 with TRBJ1-2, with TRBD1 as a possible D gene (5 bases). The CDR3 is made up of 13 amino acids. V lost 3 bases and J 4 bases, leaving 9 bases between the germline ends. Germline loops: CDR1 LNHDA, CDR2 SQIVND (reference sequence). The CDR3 sequence: CASSIDSTYGYTF. CDR3 bases: TGTGCCAGTAGTATCGACAGTACCTATGGCTACACCTTC. Variable domain in full (rest from reference TRBV19 and TRBJ1-2): DGGITQSPKYLFRKEGQNVTLSCEQNLNHDAMYWYRQDPGQGLRLIYYSQIVNDFQKGDIAEGYSVSREKKESFPLTVTSAQKNPTAFYLCASSIDSTYGYTFGSGTRLTVV.

In nucleotides, the CDR3 is TGTGCCACCAGTGGCCAACTCCCCGGGGAGCTGTTTTTT. Protein: CATSGQLPGELFF. The chain joins TRBV24-1 to TRBJ2-2; D call uncertain. This CDR3 has 13 residues. From germline, CDR1 is KGHDR and CDR2 SFDVKD. The V gene lost 5 bases and the J gene lost 6 bases, with 9 bases spanning the gap.

The chain has TRBV9 and TRBJ2-3; 9 positions match TRBD1. The V gene's germline CDR1 is SGDLS and CDR2 YYNGEE. The CDR3 is made up of 15 amino acids. V trimming: 1 base; J trimming: 4 bases; junction bases outside the gene matches: 4. The CDR3 region is CASSVPGTGSDTQYF. In DNA, the CDR3 is TGTGCCAGCAGCGTACCTGGGACAGGGTCAGATACGCAGTATTTT.

This clone was detected only once. The chain recombines TRBV18 with TRBJ1-1; tentative D call: TRBD1 (5 bases). The germline V and J ends were trimmed by 3 bases and 8 bases, with 19 bases remaining between them. The CDR3 runs 15 residues. Per the germline V gene, CDR1 is KGHSH and CDR2 is LQKENI. CDR3 sequence: CASSPMTGDNSEAFF. CDR3 in DNA: TGTGCCAGCTCACCGATGACGGGGGATAATTCGGAAGCTTTCTTT. Full variable domain (outside the CDR3, taken from reference TRBV18 and TRBJ1-1): NAGVMQNPRHLVRRRGQEARLRCSPMKGHSHVYWYRQLPEEGLKFMVYLQKENIIDESGMPKERFSAEFPKEGPSILRIQQVVRGDSAAYFCASSPMTGDNSEAFFGQGTRLTVV.

The rearrangement joins TRBV4-1 to TRBJ2-1; 14 nucleotides align to TRBD2. Germline lookup yields CDR1 MGHRA and CDR2 YSYEKL. The junction had 8 bases not matched to a gene; V was cut back by 3 bases and J by 10 bases. This CDR3 is built from 16 residues. The CDR3, as DNA: TGCGCCAGCAGCCAGGATGGGACTAGCGGGAGAAGGGAGCAGTTCTTC. Translation gives CASSQDGTSGRREQFF.

The chain employs TRBV7-9 and TRBJ1-4; 7 bases fit TRBD1. The CDR3 loop spans 14 amino acids. Unmatched junction bases numbered 4, after V lost 5 bases and J lost 4 bases. Germline lookup yields CDR1 SEHNR and CDR2 FQNEAQ (reference sequence). The CDR3, as DNA: TGTGCCAGCAGCCCGACAGGGAATAATGAAAAACTGTTTTTT. This encodes CASSPTGNNEKLFF.

This chain links TRBV6-1 with TRBJ1-6, with a possible D match to TRBD1 (6 bases). This CDR3 comprises 14 residues. Per germline, CDR1 MNHNS and CDR2 SASEGT. Trimming took 2 bases from V and 7 from J, leaving 9 bases between them. CDR3: CASSEIQGNSPLHF. DNA of the CDR3: TGTGCCAGCAGTGAAATACAGGGAAATTCACCCCTCCACTTT.

The J gene is TRBJ2-7, the V gene TRBV19; a weak D match, TRBD1 (6 bases). The CDR3 has 13 residues. From germline, CDR1 is LNHDA and CDR2 SQIVND (reference sequence). V was trimmed by 5 bases and J by 2 bases, leaving 10 bases between them. The CDR3 DNA follows: TGTGCCAGTAGTTGGGGGCGGGCCTACGAGCAGTACTTC. Protein sequence: CASSWGRAYEQYF.

The genes are TRBV28 and TRBJ1-2, with 8 positions matching TRBD1. Germline V CDR1 and CDR2: MDHEN, SYDVKM. The CDR3 has 14 residues. The V segment lost 10 bases and the J segment 4 bases; nucleotides outside the gene matches: 11. The CDR3 DNA reads as TGTGCCACCATAGCAGGGGGCGCTTTCTATGGCTACACCTTC. It codes for CATIAGGAFYGYTF.

The rearrangement links TRBV2 to TRBJ2-1, with D possibly matching TRBD2 (5 bases). CDR1 is SNHLY and CDR2 is FYNNEI in the germline V gene. V was pared by 1 base and J by 9 bases, with 16 bases between. The CDR3 covers 15 residues. The CDR3 region is CASSEDNPGRGEQFF. The CDR3 region has the DNA TGTGCCAGCAGTGAAGATAATCCGGGGAGAGGTGAGCAGTTCTTC.

The chain combines TRBV3-1 (or the pseudogene TRBV3-2) with TRBJ1-1, with D unclear. V was shortened by 0 bases and J by 2 bases, with 7 bases between the two germline ends. Germline CDR1 is LGHDT and CDR2 is YNNKEL (reference sequence). CDR3 size: 14 residues. The CDR3 coding sequence is TGTGCCAGCAGCCAAGATTTTACAAACACTGAAGCTTTCTTT. Encoded protein: CASSQDFTNTEAFF.